The T cell receptor beta chain described here comes from a study of tumor-infiltrating lymphocytes in oesophageal squamous cell carcinoma. TCRdb fed the PCR reads into MiXCR, producing one record per CDR3 protein. The data contain roughly 15,000 distinct CDR3 sequences, 53% of them seen just once; the ten biggest clones take up roughly a fifth. CDR3 length: 18 residues. The V end was cut by 0 bases, the J end by 0 bases, with 13 bases between. CDR1 is SGHRS and CDR2 is YFSETQ in the germline V gene. The chain has TRBV5-1 and TRBJ2-6; no clear D gene. The TCR was taken from a male donor with esophageal squamous cell carcinoma. The specimen was esophageal tumor tissue. CDR3 coding DNA: TGCGCCAGCAGCTTGGTACTGGGTTTCAGCTCTGGGGCCAACGTCCTGACTTTC. Amino acid sequence: CASSLVLGFSSGANVLTF.